A selection of T cell receptor beta chains follows, all from one sample in a study of cytomegalovirus exposure and HLA in healthy donors. Sequencing used immunoSEQ multiplex PCR; TCRdb keeps in-frame clones, though not all of them. Of over 120,000 clones listed, about 80% were seen once; the top ten hold roughly 10%. Sequencing was performed on PBMCs. The receptors shown here come from a woman between 55 and 75 years old in good health and CMV-seropositive. Each CDR3 is given with its conserved first and last residue. A D gene is named only where the DNA matches it firmly. Expanded clones get a size class; other rows say once, few or many, or leave the size out.

NA	NA	TRBV11-2	TRBJ1-4	CASSSPLAAVRKLFF	TGTGCCAGCAGCTCCCCTCTGGCCGCCGTGAGGAAACTGTTTTTT
NA	TRBD2	TRBV7-8	TRBJ2-1	CASSTLRGGRGSSYNEQFF	TGTGCCAGCAGCACCCTAAGGGGAGGGAGGGGAAGCTCCTACAATGAGCAGTTCTTC
NA	NA	TRBV29-1	TRBJ2-3	CSVDPGTDTQYF	TGCAGCGTTGATCCTGGCACAGATACGCAGTATTTT
NA	TRBD1	TRBV4-3	TRBJ2-7	CASSQDRDRPYEQYF	TGCGCCAGCAGCCAAGATCGGGACAGACCCTACGAGCAGTACTTC
NA	NA	TRBV13	TRBJ1-3	CASSLGWLGQDTIYF	TGTGCCAGCAGCTTAGGGTGGTTGGGTCAGGACACCATATATTTT
NA	NA	TRBV7-3	TRBJ2-5	CASSLEQGIGETQYF	TGTGCCAGCAGCTTAGAACAGGGCATCGGGGAGACCCAGTACTTC
once	NA	TRBV6-6	TRBJ1-4	CASRLQNLNEKLFF	TGTGCCAGCAGGCTACAGAATCTTAATGAAAAACTGTTTTTT
NA	TRBD2	TRBV5-1	TRBJ2-7	CASSPGTSGRWSYEQYF	TGCGCCAGCAGCCCCGGGACTAGCGGGAGGTGGTCCTACGAGCAGTACTTC
NA	NA	TRBV25-1	TRBJ1-1	CASSELGPHTSEAFF	TGTGCCAGCAGTGAATTGGGCCCCCACACCTCTGAAGCTTTCTTT
NA	TRBD2	TRBV10-3	TRBJ2-3	CAIKAGGLDTQYF	TGTGCCATCAAGGCGGGAGGGTTAGATACGCAGTATTTT
few	NA	TRBV5-1	TRBJ1-4	CASSLTGTTNEKLFF	TGCGCCAGCAGCTTGACAGGGACAACTAATGAAAAACTGTTTTTT
once	NA	TRBV2	TRBJ2-5	CASLKRGGAQETQYF	TGTGCCAGCCTAAAAAGGGGCGGGGCCCAAGAGACCCAGTACTTC
once	TRBD1	TRBV7-8	TRBJ2-7	CASRRQGSYEQYF	TGTGCCAGCAGAAGACAGGGCTCCTACGAGCAGTACTTC
NA	NA	TRBV5-4	TRBJ1-2	CASSPGQQVLYGYTF	TGTGCCAGCAGCCCAGGACAGCAAGTGCTCTATGGCTACACCTTC
NA	NA	TRBV6-5	TRBJ1-2	CASSPGVGYTF	TGTGCCAGCAGTCCGGGAGTAGGCTACACCTTC
NA	TRBD2	TRBV27	TRBJ2-7	CASSPLVAGGTYEQYF	TGTGCCAGCAGTCCGTTAGTTGCGGGAGGGACCTACGAGCAGTACTTC
NA	NA	TRBV2	TRBJ2-7	CASSEISPYEQYF	TGTGCCAGCAGTGAAATCTCTCCCTACGAGCAGTACTTC
NA	NA	TRBV5-6	TRBJ1-4	CASSLVHRDEKLFF	TGTGCCAGCAGCTTGGTACACAGGGATGAAAAACTGTTTTTT
NA	NA	TRBV30	TRBJ2-2	CAWSEGVPNTGELFF	TGTGCCTGGAGTGAAGGGGTGCCGAACACCGGGGAGCTGTTTTTT
NA	NA	TRBV4-3	TRBJ1-3	CASSQELSSGNTIYF	TGCGCCAGCAGCCAAGAGCTTAGCTCTGGAAACACCATATATTTT
NA	TRBD1	TRBV13	TRBJ2-7	CASSFGTGLYEQYF	TGTGCCAGCAGCTTCGGGACAGGCCTCTACGAGCAGTACTTC
once	NA	TRBV1	TRBJ2-3	CASSGRPDTQYF	TGCGCGTCTAGCGGGAGACCAGATACGCAGTATTTT
NA	NA	TRBV2	TRBJ2-7	CASRPDTYEQYF	TGTGCCAGCAGACCAGACACCTACGAGCAGTACTTC
once	TRBD1	TRBV30	TRBJ1-5	CAWSGDSHNQPQHF	TGTGCCTGGAGTGGGGACAGCCACAATCAGCCCCAGCATTTT
NA	NA	TRBV6-1	TRBJ2-7	CASSEATGSYEQYF	TGTGCCAGCAGTGAAGCGACAGGATCCTACGAGCAGTACTTC
NA	TRBD2	TRBV11-2	TRBJ2-2	CASSFTGTSLSGELFF	TGTGCCAGCAGCTTCACCGGGACTAGCCTATCCGGGGAGCTGTTTTTT
NA	TRBD1	TRBV6-5	TRBJ2-7	CASSRWDSQAYEQYF	TGTGCCAGCAGTCGATGGGACAGTCAAGCCTACGAGCAGTACTTC
NA	TRBD2	TRBV6-6	TRBJ2-1	CASSRLANEQFF	TGTGCCAGCAGTCGACTAGCGAATGAGCAGTTCTTC
NA	TRBD2	TRBV6-4	TRBJ2-4	CASSDLAGGGNIQYF	TGTGCCAGCAGTGATCTAGCGGGAGGCGGAAACATTCAGTACTTC
NA	NA	TRBV21-1	TRBJ2-1	CASSSNSGRLPAGEQFF	TGTGCCAGCAGCAGTAATAGCGGGAGGCTCCCGGCAGGTGAGCAGTTCTTC
NA	TRBD1	TRBV6-5	TRBJ1-1	CASRDRANTEAFF	TGTGCCAGCAGGGACAGGGCGAACACTGAAGCTTTCTTT
NA	TRBD1	TRBV5-1	TRBJ2-7	CASSWGQGDYEQYF	TGCGCCAGCAGCTGGGGACAGGGCGACTACGAGCAGTACTTC
NA	TRBD1	TRBV30	TRBJ2-7	CAWSDTGQGLEQYF	TGTGCCTGGAGCGACACGGGACAGGGGTTAGAGCAGTACTTC
NA	NA	TRBV7-9	TRBJ1-1	CASSFQNTEAFF	TGTGCCAGCAGCTTCCAGAACACTGAAGCTTTCTTT
NA	NA	TRBV13	TRBJ1-5	CASSLGLQSQPQHF	TGTGCCAGCAGCTTAGGTTTACAAAGTCAGCCCCAGCATTTT
NA	TRBD2	TRBV28	TRBJ2-7	CASSSPSGTSYEQYF	TGTGCCAGCAGTTCCCCTAGCGGAACCTCCTACGAGCAGTACTTC
NA	TRBD2	TRBV4-1	TRBJ2-3	CASSHGGLADPTGPDTQYF	TGCGCCAGCAGCCATGGGGGACTAGCGGACCCAACTGGCCCAGATACGCAGTATTTT
NA	TRBD2	TRBV4-2	TRBJ2-7	CASSQDSGSSYEQYF	TGTGCCAGCAGCCAAGATAGCGGGAGCTCCTACGAGCAGTACTTC
few	TRBD2	TRBV6-5	TRBJ2-7	CASSIGTSYEQYF	TGTGCCAGCAGCATCGGGACTAGCTACGAGCAGTACTTC
NA	TRBD2	TRBV7-2	TRBJ2-1	CASSLPSGSRPPFF	TGTGCCAGCAGCTTACCTAGCGGGAGTCGACCGCCCTTCTTC
NA	NA	TRBV6-6	TRBJ1-1	CASSYPEGITEAFF	TGTGCCAGCAGTTACCCGGAGGGGATCACTGAAGCTTTCTTT
NA	NA	TRBV5-1	TRBJ2-7	CASSLGRLSYEQYF	TGCGCCAGCAGCTTGGGTAGACTCTCCTACGAGCAGTACTTC
NA	NA	TRBV4-1	TRBJ2-4	CASSQPRDTIKNIQYF	TGCGCCAGCAGCCAACCCCGGGACACGATCAAAAACATTCAGTACTTC
NA	NA	TRBV6-1	TRBJ2-2	CASSEARLVDTGELFF	TGTGCCAGCAGTGAAGCGCGACTAGTCGACACCGGGGAGCTGTTTTTT
NA	TRBD1	TRBV28	TRBJ1-4	CASSTSSATGDHEKLFF	TGTGCCAGCAGCACCTCGAGCGCGACAGGGGATCATGAAAAACTGTTTTTT